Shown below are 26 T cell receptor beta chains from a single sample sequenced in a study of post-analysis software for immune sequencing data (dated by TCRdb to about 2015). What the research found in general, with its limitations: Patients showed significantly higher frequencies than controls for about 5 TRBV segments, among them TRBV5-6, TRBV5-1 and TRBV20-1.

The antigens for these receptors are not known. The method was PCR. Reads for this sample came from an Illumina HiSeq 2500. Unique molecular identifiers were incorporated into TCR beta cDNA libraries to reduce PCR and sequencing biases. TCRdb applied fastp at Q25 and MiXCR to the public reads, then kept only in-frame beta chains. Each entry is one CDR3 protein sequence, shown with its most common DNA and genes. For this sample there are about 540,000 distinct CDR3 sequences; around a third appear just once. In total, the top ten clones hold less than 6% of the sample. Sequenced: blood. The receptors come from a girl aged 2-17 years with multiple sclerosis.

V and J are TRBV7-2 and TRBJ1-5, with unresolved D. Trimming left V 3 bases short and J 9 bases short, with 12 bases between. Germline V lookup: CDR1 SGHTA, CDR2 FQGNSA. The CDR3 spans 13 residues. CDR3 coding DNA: TGTGCCAGCAGCTTTGCCGCGTCCCGGCCCCAGCATTTT. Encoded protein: CASSFAASRPQHF.

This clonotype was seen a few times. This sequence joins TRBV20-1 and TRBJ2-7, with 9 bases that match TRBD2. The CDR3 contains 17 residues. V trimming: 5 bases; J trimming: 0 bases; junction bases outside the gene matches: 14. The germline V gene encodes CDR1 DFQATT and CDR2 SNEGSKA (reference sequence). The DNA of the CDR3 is TGCAGTGCTGTCCCGGGAGCGGGGGGTATCCCCTCCTACGAGCAGTACTTC. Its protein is CSAVPGAGGIPSYEQYF.

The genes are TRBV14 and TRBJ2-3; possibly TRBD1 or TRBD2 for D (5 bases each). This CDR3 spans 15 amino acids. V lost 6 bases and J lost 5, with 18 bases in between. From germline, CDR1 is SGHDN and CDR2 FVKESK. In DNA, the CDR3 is TGTGCCAGCAGTGTTGCCGGGACGGGGCAAGATACGCAGTATTTT. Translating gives CASSVAGTGQDTQYF.

The CDR3 sequence is CASSYGQLNYGYTF. CDR3 in DNA: TGTGCCAGCAGTTACGGCCAGCTTAACTATGGCTACACCTTC. The chain couples TRBV6-5 to TRBJ1-2; D is unresolved. The CDR3 covers 14 residues. V was trimmed by 2 bases and J by 1 base, leaving 8 bases between them. Germline CDR1 and CDR2: MNHEY and SVGAGI.

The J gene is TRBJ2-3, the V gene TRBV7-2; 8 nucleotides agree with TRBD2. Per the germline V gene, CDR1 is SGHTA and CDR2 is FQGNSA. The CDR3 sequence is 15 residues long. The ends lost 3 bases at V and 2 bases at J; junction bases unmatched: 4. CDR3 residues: CASSFSGTNTDTQYF. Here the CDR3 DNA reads TGTGCCAGCAGCTTTAGCGGGACTAACACAGATACGCAGTATTTT.

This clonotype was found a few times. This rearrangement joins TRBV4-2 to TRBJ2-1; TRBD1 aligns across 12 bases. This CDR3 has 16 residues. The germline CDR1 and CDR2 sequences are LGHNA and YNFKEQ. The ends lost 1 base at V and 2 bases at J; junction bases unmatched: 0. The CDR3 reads CASSQGDRGPYNEQFF. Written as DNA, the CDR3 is TGTGCCAGCAGCCAAGGGGACAGGGGGCCCTACAATGAGCAGTTCTTC.

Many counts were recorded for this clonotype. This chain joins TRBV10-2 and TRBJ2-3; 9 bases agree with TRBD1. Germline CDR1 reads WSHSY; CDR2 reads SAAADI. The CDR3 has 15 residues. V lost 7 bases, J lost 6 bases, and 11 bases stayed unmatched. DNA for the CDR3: TGCGCCAGCAATACAAGGACAGGGGTCGGGGATACGCAGTATTTT. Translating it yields CASNTRTGVGDTQYF.

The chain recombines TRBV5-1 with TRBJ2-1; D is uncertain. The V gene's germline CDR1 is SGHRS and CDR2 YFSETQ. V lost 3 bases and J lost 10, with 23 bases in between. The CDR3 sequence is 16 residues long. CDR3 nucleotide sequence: TGCGCCAGCAGCTACGCTCCGCCCTCGAGGCAGCCGGAGCAGTTCTTC. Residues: CASSYAPPSRQPEQFF.

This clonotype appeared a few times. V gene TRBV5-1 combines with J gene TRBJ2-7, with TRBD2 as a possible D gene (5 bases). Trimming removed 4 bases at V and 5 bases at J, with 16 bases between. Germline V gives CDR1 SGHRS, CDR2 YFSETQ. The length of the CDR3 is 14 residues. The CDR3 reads CASSQDEGVNEQYF. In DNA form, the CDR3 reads TGCGCCAGCAGCCAGGACGAGGGTGTGAACGAGCAGTACTTC.

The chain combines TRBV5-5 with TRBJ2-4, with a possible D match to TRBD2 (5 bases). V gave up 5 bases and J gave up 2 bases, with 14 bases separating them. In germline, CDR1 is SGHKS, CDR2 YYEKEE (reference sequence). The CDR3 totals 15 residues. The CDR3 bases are TGTGCCAGCAGGTTGAGCGGCGGAACCAAAAACATTCAGTACTTC. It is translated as CASRLSGGTKNIQYF.

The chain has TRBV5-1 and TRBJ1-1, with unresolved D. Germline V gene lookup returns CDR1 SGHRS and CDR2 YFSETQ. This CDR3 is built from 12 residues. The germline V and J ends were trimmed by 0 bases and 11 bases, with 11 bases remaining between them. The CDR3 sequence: CASSLGERGAFF. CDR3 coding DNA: TGCGCCAGCAGCTTGGGGGAGCGAGGGGCTTTCTTT.

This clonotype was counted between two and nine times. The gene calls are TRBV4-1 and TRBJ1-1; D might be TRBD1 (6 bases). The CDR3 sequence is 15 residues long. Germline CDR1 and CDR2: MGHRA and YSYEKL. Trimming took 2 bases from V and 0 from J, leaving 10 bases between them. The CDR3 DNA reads TGCGCCAGCAGCCAACAAACAGGGTTGAACACTGAAGCTTTCTTT. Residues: CASSQQTGLNTEAFF.

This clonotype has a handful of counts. The CDR3 sequence: CASSHSNEQFF. Here the CDR3 DNA reads TGTGCCAGCAGCCATTCCAATGAGCAGTTCTTC. The rearrangement uses TRBV3-1 and TRBJ2-1; D call uncertain. Germline CDR1 and CDR2: LGHDT and YNNKEL (reference sequence). There are 11 residues in the CDR3. Trimming stripped 3 bases from V and 6 bases from J, with 3 bases between.

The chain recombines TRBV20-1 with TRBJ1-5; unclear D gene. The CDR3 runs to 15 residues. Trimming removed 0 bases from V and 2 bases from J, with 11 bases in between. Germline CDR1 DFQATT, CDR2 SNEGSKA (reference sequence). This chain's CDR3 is CSARDGRFRNQPQHF. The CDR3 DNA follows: TGCAGTGCTAGAGATGGCCGGTTTCGCAATCAGCCCCAGCATTTT.

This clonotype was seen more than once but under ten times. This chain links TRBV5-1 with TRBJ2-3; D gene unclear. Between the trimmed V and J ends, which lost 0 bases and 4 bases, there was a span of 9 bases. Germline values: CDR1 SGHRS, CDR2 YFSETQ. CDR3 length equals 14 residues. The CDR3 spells CASSLDPEADTQYF. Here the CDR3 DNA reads TGCGCCAGCAGCTTGGACCCCGAAGCAGATACGCAGTATTTT. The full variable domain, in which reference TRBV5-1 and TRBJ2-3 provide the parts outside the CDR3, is KAGVTQTPRYLIKTRGQQVTLSCSPISGHRSVSWYQQTPGQGLQFLFEYFSETQRNKGNFPGRFSGRQFSNSRSEMNVSTLELGDSALYLCASSLDPEADTQYFGPGTRLTVL.

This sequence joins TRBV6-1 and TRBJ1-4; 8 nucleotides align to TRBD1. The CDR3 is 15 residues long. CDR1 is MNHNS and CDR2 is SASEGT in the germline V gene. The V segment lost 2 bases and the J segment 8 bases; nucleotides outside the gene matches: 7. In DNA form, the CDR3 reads TGTGCCAGCAGTGAAACCGGACAGGGCAACGAAAAACTGTTTTTT. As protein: CASSETGQGNEKLFF.

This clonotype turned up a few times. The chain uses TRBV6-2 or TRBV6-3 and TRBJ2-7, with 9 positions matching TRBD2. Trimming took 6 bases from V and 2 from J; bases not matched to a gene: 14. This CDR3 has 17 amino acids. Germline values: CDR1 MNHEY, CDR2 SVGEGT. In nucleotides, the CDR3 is TGTGCCAGCAGCACCCTCAGGGAGCGGGGGGTACCCTACGAGCAGTACTTC. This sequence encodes CASSTLRERGVPYEQYF.

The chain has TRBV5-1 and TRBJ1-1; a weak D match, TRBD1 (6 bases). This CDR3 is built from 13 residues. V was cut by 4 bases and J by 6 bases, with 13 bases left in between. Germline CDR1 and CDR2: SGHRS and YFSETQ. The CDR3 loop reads CASSTPGGPEAFF. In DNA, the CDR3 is TGCGCCAGCAGCACCCCGGGGGGCCCTGAAGCTTTCTTT.

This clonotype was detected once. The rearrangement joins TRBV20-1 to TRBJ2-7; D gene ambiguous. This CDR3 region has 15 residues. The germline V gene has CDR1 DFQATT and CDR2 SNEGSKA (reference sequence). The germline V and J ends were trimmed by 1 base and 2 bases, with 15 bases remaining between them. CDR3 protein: CSARALVLNTYEQYF. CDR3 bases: TGCAGTGCTAGAGCCTTGGTTCTGAATACCTACGAGCAGTACTTC.

CDR3 sequence reads: CASSRLQGSDYGYTF. The CDR3 DNA follows: TGTGCCAGCAGCCGACTCCAGGGAAGTGACTATGGCTACACCTTC. The rearrangement joins TRBV4-2 to TRBJ1-2; D perhaps matches TRBD1 (5 bases). The CDR3 sequence is 15 residues long. V was clipped by 4 bases and J by 3 bases, with 15 bases between them. Germline V gene lookup returns CDR1 LGHNA and CDR2 YNFKEQ.

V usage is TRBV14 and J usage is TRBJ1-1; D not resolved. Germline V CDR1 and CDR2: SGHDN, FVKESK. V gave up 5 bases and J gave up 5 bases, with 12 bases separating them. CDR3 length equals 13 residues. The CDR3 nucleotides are TGTGCCAGCAGCGGAGGCCGGCGAACTGAAGCTTTCTTT. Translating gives CASSGGRRTEAFF.

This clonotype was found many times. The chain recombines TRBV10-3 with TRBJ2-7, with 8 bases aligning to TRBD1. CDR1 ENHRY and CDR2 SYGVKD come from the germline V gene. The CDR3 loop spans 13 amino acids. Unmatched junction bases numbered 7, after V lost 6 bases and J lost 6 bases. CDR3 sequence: CAISPDRVGEQYF. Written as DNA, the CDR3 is TGTGCCATCAGCCCGGACAGGGTAGGCGAGCAGTACTTC.

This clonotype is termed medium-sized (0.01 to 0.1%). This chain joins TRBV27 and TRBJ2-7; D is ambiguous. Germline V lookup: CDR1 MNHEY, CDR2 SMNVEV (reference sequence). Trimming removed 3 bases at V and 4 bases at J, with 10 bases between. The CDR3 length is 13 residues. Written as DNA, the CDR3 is TGTGCCAGCAGTTTGGGCAGTGTTTACGAGCAGTACTTC. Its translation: CASSLGSVYEQYF.

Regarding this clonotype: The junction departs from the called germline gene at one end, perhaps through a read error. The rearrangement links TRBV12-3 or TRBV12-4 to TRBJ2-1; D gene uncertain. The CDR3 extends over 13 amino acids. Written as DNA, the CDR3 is TGTGCCAACAGTCGGGCCTCGGTGAATGAGCAGTTCTTC. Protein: CANSRASVNEQFF.

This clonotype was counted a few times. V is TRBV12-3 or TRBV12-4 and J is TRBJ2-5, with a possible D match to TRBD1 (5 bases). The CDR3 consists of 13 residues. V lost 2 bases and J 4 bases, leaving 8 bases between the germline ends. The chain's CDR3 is CASSLRQGETQYF. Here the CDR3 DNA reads TGTGCCAGCAGTTTAAGGCAGGGAGAGACCCAGTACTTC.

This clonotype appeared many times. This CDR3 reads CASSLFSTDTQYF. The CDR3 DNA sequence: TGTGCCAGCAGTTTATTCTCCACAGATACGCAGTATTTT. The V call is TRBV27, the J call TRBJ2-3; no clear D gene. Germline lookup yields CDR1 MNHEY and CDR2 SMNVEV (reference sequence). V was pared by 1 base and J by 2 bases, with 4 bases between. The CDR3 runs to 13 residues.